Described below is a single TCR beta chain sequence and its context. This entry is derived from a study of blood T cell repertoires in COVID-19. Study information: Specimens from acute and convalescent COVID-19 originated in the United States, Italy and Spain.

Germline V gene sequence: CDR1 LNHDA, CDR2 SQIVND (reference sequence). The CDR3 is 14 amino acids. V gave up 5 bases and J gave up 7 bases; unmatched junction bases: 7. This table comes from immunoSEQ multiplex PCR, and its TCRdb copy is limited to in-frame clones, with some not included. The sample has approximately 150,000 clones, about 88% seen once. The sample comprised peripheral blood. The V call is TRBV19, the J call TRBJ2-1; 8 bases map to TRBD2. The clonotype was recovered from a man aged 55 to 70 with active or convalescent COVID-19. CDR3 protein: CASSRSGRGNEQFF. The CDR3 DNA reads TGTGCCAGTAGTCGGAGCGGGAGAGGGAATGAGCAGTTCTTC. Full variable domain (rest looked up from reference TRBV19 and TRBJ2-1): DGGITQSPKYLFRKEGQNVTLSCEQNLNHDAMYWYRQDPGQGLRLIYYSQIVNDFQKGDIAEGYSVSREKKESFPLTVTSAQKNPTAFYLCASSRSGRGNEQFFGPGTRLTVL.